This T cell receptor (beta chain) was identified in a study of blood T cell repertoires in COVID-19. Study details: Sources were T cells, B-cell-depleted T cells, or PBMCs; the material itself was cDNA or gDNA.

Per the original data handling: Using reference gene primer amplification, nucleated cell counts were estimated. Libraries were prepared by immunoSEQ multiplex PCR; TCRdb keeps only in-frame clonotypes and omits some of them. V and J calls and clone size follow that table, whereas D and trimming were derived from the DNA. The sample gives 130,000 to 150,000 clones, roughly 81% of which show up once; roughly 2.6% is in the top ten. The CDR3 region is 13 residues in length, termini included. CDR1 MDHEN and CDR2 SYDVKM come from the germline V gene. Concerning this clone itself: A read error is likely, as this CDR3 ends without the conserved phenylalanine or tryptophan. The DNA is omitted, as the CDR3 cannot be located on it reliably, and the CDR3 follows TCRdb's listing.

This clonotype originated in a human donor with acute or convalescent COVID-19. The donor label of this sample is uncertain. The sequenced material came from peripheral blood. V gene TRBV28 combines with J gene TRBJ1-1. The CDR3 is CASSSSRRTPGGL.